The 9 T cell receptor beta chains below all came from one sample that was sequenced in a study of PD-L1 blockade in urothelial cancer (dated by TCRdb to between 2016 and 2019). Libraries were built with the immunoSEQ multiplex PCR assay. TCRdb took this table from immuneACCESS and kept in-frame rearrangements with V and J called. Such tables lack part of the clones; where checked against another copy, unresolved V genes explain under half of the gap, and the rest is unexplained. Within this sample are about 110,000 clones, with approximately 90% of them counted one time only. The ten largest clonotypes hold less than 5% of the sample. The sample's time point label is to be understood as: peripheral blood 6 weeks after treatment start. The starting material was PBMCs, obtained around atezolizumab (anti-PD-L1) treatment. Receptor source: a man aged 60 to 75 with urothelial cancer.

The V and J genes are TRBV6-5 and TRBJ1-1, with 11 bases identical to TRBD1. Germline V gene lookup returns CDR1 MNHEY and CDR2 SVGAGI. J gave up 5 bases and V 4 bases, and 9 bases lay outside the gene matches. This CDR3 has 16 amino acids. CDR3 nucleotides: TGTGCCAGCAGTTCTCCGGACAGGGGGCGCGGGACTGAAGCTTTCTTT. It codes for CASSSPDRGRGTEAFF.

The chain uses TRBV7-2 and TRBJ2-3, with D possibly being TRBD1 (6 bases). Germline V gives CDR1 SGHTA, CDR2 FQGNSA. Trimming removed 4 bases from V and 8 bases from J, with 19 bases in between. The CDR3 has 15 amino acids. In nucleotides, the CDR3 is TGTGCCAGCAGCTCCCGGGACATGCGTACCGGTACGCAGTATTTT. This encodes CASSSRDMRTGTQYF.

This chain connects TRBV18 to TRBJ2-7, with D possibly TRBD2 on 6 matching bases. The CDR3 runs to 15 residues. Trimming cost V 3 bases and J 0 bases, with 12 bases left between them. The germline CDR1 and CDR2 sequences are KGHSH and LQKENI. The CDR3 reads CASSPRDRSSYEQYF. CDR3 DNA sequence: TGTGCCAGCTCACCGCGGGACCGAAGCTCCTACGAGCAGTACTTC.

V and J are TRBV27 and TRBJ2-7; D is possibly TRBD1 (5 bases). This CDR3 spans 16 amino acids. The germline V and J ends were trimmed by 0 bases and 2 bases, with 14 bases remaining between them. Germline assignment: CDR1 MNHEY and CDR2 SMNVEV (reference sequence). The CDR3 DNA follows: TGTGCCAGCAGTTTATCAGGGCAGTTGGGGCCCTACGAGCAGTACTTC. Translating gives CASSLSGQLGPYEQYF.

The chain has TRBV28 and TRBJ2-3; 10 bases line up with TRBD1. CDR3 length equals 14 residues. V gave up 5 bases and J gave up 6 bases; unmatched junction bases: 5. Germline V gene lookup returns CDR1 MDHEN and CDR2 SYDVKM. This CDR3 is CASSGQGGVDTQYF. The CDR3 DNA follows: TGTGCCAGCAGTGGACAGGGGGGGGTGGATACGCAGTATTTT. Drawing the rest from reference TRBV28 and TRBJ2-3, the complete variable domain is DVKVTQSSRYLVKRTGEKVFLECVQDMDHENMFWYRQDPGLGLRLIYFSYDVKMKEKGDIPEGYSVSREKKERFSLILESASTNQTSMYLCASSGQGGVDTQYFGPGTRLTVL.

The genes are TRBV7-9 and TRBJ1-4, with 8 positions matching TRBD1. Germline CDR1 reads SEHNR; CDR2 reads FQNEAQ (reference sequence). The CDR3 contains 17 residues. Trimming removed 3 bases from V and 6 bases from J; junction bases left unmatched: 12. The DNA of the CDR3 is TGTGCCAGCAGCTTTTTGACCTCCAGGGGGCTGGATGAAAAACTGTTTTTT. It yields the protein CASSFLTSRGLDEKLFF. The variable domain in full, with the rest retrieved from reference TRBV7-9 and TRBJ1-4, is DTGVSQNPRHKITKRGQNVTFRCDPISEHNRLYWYRQTLGQGPEFLTYFQNEAQLEKSRLLSDRFSAERPKGSFSTLEIQRTEQGDSAMYLCASSFLTSRGLDEKLFFGSGTQLSVL.

The chain joins TRBV7-2 to TRBJ2-1; 7 nucleotides line up with TRBD2. Trimming cost V 1 base and J 5 bases; bases outside gene matches: 5. The CDR3 is made up of 15 amino acids. The V gene's germline CDR1 is SGHTA and CDR2 FQGNSA. The CDR3 region is CASSLGLAANNEQFF. CDR3 nucleotides: TGTGCCAGCAGCTTAGGTCTAGCGGCAAACAATGAGCAGTTCTTC.

This clone was counted a single time. The chain combines TRBV14 with TRBJ1-2; D is uncertain. Trimming cost V 3 bases and J 2 bases, with 4 bases left between them. The germline CDR1 and CDR2 sequences are SGHDN and FVKESK. CDR3 length: 12 amino acids. The CDR3 DNA follows: TGTGCCAGCAGCCAGGCAAACTATGGCTACACCTTC. Amino acids: CASSQANYGYTF. Together with reference TRBV14 and TRBJ1-2, the CDR3 gives the full variable domain: EAGVTQFPSHSVIEKGQTVTLRCDPISGHDNLYWYRRVMGKEIKFLLHFVKESKQDESGMPNNRFLAERTGGTYSTLKVQPAELEDSGVYFCASSQANYGYTFGSGTRLTVV.

J is TRBJ2-1 and V is TRBV27; 8 bases agree with TRBD2. Germline V gene data show CDR1 as MNHEY and CDR2 as SMNVEV (reference sequence). This CDR3 has 16 amino acids. Trimming removed 3 bases from V and 0 bases from J; junction bases left unmatched: 4. As DNA, the CDR3 is TGTGCCAGCAGTTTGGTGGCGGGAGGCTCCTACAATGAGCAGTTCTTC. It yields the protein CASSLVAGGSYNEQFF.